The 7 T cell receptor beta chains given below trace back to one sample, sequenced in a study of blood T cell repertoires in COVID-19. Method: immunoSEQ multiplex PCR; TCRdb's copy keeps in-frame clones and lacks some. The sample holds roughly 380,000 clones, about four fifths seen once. Sequencing input: peripheral blood. These TCRs come from a human donor with acute or convalescent COVID-19. The donor label of this sample is uncertain.

Here the CDR3 DNA reads TGCGCCAGCAGCCACGGAGACAGGGAGCTTGAAAAACTGTTTTTT. As protein: CASSHGDRELEKLFF. The chain links TRBV4-1 to TRBJ1-4, with TRBD1 identical over 7 bases. The germline V gene has CDR1 MGHRA and CDR2 YSYEKL. Losses at the gene ends were 3 bases for V and 7 bases for J; bases not matched to a gene: 8. CDR3 length: 15 amino acids.

The V gene is TRBV18, the J gene TRBJ1-1; TRBD1 matches at 8 bases. With 6 bases clipped from V and 5 bases from J, the junction kept 5 bases outside the gene matches. CDR1 and CDR2 from the germline V gene are KGHSH and LQKENI. The CDR3 has 13 amino acids. This CDR3 is CASSWTGKTEAFF. The CDR3 DNA reads as TGTGCCAGCTCGTGGACAGGGAAGACTGAAGCTTTCTTT.

This clone was seen a few times. The rearrangement joins TRBV28 to TRBJ1-2; tentatively, D is TRBD1 (5 bases). V dropped 3 bases and J dropped 2 bases, with 22 bases sitting between them. Germline loops: CDR1 MDHEN, CDR2 SYDVKM. This CDR3 has 18 amino acids. DNA of the CDR3: TGTGCCAGCAGTTTCTCTCAGGGCGCGTACGCTCTAAACTATGGCTACACCTTC. Translation gives CASSFSQGAYALNYGYTF.

V and J are TRBV28 and TRBJ1-2; weak D call: TRBD1 (5 bases). This CDR3 has 12 amino acids. Trimming took off 3 bases at V and 8 bases at J, with 10 bases between the two ends. From germline, CDR1 is MDHEN and CDR2 SYDVKM. The CDR3 sequence is CASSLPGLGYTF. DNA of the CDR3: TGTGCCAGCAGTTTGCCAGGGCTGGGCTACACCTTC.

The chain combines TRBV5-1 with TRBJ1-5, with D possibly TRBD1 on 6 matching bases. This CDR3 contains 14 residues. From germline, CDR1 is SGHRS and CDR2 YFSETQ. Deletions cut 4 bases from V and 1 base from J, with 9 bases between. In DNA, the CDR3 is TGCGCCAGCAGCCTGGGACAAAGCAATCAGCCCCAGCATTTT. Protein: CASSLGQSNQPQHF. The full variable domain, completed using reference TRBV5-1 and TRBJ1-5, is KAGVTQTPRYLIKTRGQQVTLSCSPISGHRSVSWYQQTPGQGLQFLFEYFSETQRNKGNFPGRFSGRQFSNSRSEMNVSTLELGDSALYLCASSLGQSNQPQHFGDGTRLSIL.

This clone was seen a handful of times. This chain uses TRBV5-4 with TRBJ2-2; TRBD2 agrees at 7 bases. The V gene end was trimmed by 5 bases and the J gene end by 4 bases; junction bases not matched to a gene: 14. This CDR3 region has 17 residues. Germline-derived CDR1 and CDR2 are SGHNT and YYREEE (reference sequence). CDR3 sequence: CASSKPRGGPGTGELFF. CDR3 DNA sequence: TGTGCCAGCAGTAAACCCCGGGGAGGGCCCGGCACCGGGGAGCTGTTTTTT.

The chain has TRBV5-4 and TRBJ2-1; 14 bases are a match to TRBD2. The V segment lost 3 bases and the J segment 9 bases; nucleotides outside the gene matches: 2. The length of the CDR3 is 14 residues. Germline loops: CDR1 SGHNT, CDR2 YYREEE (reference sequence). DNA for the CDR3: TGTGCCAGCAGCTCGACTAGCGGGAGGGGTGAGCAGTTCTTC. This sequence encodes CASSSTSGRGEQFF.